This T cell receptor beta chain was recovered during a study of blood T cell repertoires in COVID-19. Germline trimming cut 4 bases from V and 3 bases from J; bases unmatched to any gene: 2. This CDR3 has 13 residues. About this clone itself: Other DNA sequences from this sample encode an identical CDR3 as well.

The data were produced by immunoSEQ multiplex PCR, yet TCRdb's version contains in-frame clones alone and is incomplete. Of roughly 220,000 clones in the sample, 84% were seen once. Sequenced material: PBMCs or T cells enriched from blood (not recorded which). The clonotype was recovered from a woman between 40 and 50 years old who had recovered from COVID-19. J is TRBJ1-1 and V is TRBV12-3 or TRBV12-4, with TRBD1 matching over 7 bases. For the CDR3, the DNA is TGTGCCAGCAGTTCGAGGGGGCACACTGAAGCTTTCTTT. Translation: CASSSRGHTEAFF.